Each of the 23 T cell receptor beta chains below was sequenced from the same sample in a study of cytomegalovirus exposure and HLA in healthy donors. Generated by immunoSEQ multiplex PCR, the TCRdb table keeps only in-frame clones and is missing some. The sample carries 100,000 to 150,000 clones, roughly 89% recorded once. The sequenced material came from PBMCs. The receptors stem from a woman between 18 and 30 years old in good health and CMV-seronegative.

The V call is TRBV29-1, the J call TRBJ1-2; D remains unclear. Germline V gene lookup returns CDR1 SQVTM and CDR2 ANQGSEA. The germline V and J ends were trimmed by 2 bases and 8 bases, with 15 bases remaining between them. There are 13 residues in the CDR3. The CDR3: CSVEIGLTGGYTF. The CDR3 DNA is TGCAGCGTTGAAATAGGCCTTACCGGGGGCTACACCTTC. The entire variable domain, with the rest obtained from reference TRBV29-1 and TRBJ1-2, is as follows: SAVISQKPSRDICQRGTSLTIQCQVDSQVTMMFWYRQQPGQSLTLIATANQGSEATYESGFVIDKFPISRPNLTFSTLTVSNMSPEDSSIYLCSVEIGLTGGYTFGSGTRLTVV.

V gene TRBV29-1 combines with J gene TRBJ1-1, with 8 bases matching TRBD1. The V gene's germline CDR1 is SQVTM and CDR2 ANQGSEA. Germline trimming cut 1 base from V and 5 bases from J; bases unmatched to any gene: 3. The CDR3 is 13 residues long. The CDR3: CSVEGQGQTEAFF. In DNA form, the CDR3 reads TGCAGCGTTGAAGGACAGGGGCAAACTGAAGCTTTCTTT.

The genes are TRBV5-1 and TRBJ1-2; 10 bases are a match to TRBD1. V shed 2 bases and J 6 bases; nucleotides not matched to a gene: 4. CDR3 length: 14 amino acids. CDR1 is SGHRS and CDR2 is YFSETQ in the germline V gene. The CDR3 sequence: CASSFYGQGDGYTF. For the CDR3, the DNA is TGCGCCAGCAGCTTTTACGGACAGGGGGATGGCTACACCTTC.

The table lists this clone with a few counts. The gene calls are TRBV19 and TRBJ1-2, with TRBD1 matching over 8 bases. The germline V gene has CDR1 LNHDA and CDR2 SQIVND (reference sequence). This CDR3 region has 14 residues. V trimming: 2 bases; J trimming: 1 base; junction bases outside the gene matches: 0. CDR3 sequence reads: CASSITGGNYGYTF. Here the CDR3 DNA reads TGTGCCAGTAGTATAACAGGGGGTAACTATGGCTACACCTTC.

CDR3 loop: CASSIGGHNSNQPQHF. The CDR3 region has the DNA TGTGCCAGCAGCATAGGGGGACATAATAGCAATCAGCCCCAGCATTTT. This sequence joins TRBV28 and TRBJ1-5; D might be TRBD1 (6 bases). Between the trimmed V and J ends, which lost 6 bases and 0 bases, there was a span of 15 bases. The length of the CDR3 is 16 residues. Per the germline V gene, CDR1 is MDHEN and CDR2 is SYDVKM.

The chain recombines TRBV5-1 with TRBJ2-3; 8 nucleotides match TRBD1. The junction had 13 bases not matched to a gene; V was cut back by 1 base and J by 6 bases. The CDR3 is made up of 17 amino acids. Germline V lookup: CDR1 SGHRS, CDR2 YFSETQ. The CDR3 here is CASSLTGTGGLKDTQYF. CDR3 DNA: TGCGCCAGCAGCTTGACCGGGACAGGTGGTTTGAAGGATACGCAGTATTTT.

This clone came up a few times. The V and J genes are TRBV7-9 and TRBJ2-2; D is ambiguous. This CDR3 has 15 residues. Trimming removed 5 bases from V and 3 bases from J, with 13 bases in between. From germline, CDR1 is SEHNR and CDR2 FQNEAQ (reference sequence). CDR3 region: CASSPPGVDTGELFF. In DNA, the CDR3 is TGTGCCAGCAGCCCCCCCGGAGTGGACACCGGGGAGCTGTTTTTT.

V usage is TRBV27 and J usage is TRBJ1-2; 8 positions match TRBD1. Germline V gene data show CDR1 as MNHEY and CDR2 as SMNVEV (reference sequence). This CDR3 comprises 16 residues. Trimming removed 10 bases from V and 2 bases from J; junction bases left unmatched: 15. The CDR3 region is CATSRGRQGLNYGYTF. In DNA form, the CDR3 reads TGTGCCACTAGCCGCGGCCGACAGGGGCTCAACTATGGCTACACCTTC.

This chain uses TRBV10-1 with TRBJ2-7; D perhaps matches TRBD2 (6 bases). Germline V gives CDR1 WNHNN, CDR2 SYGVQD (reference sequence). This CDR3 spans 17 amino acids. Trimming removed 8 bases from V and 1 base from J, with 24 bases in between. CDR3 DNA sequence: TGCGCCAGCCAGCACCAGGGACTGGGAAGTAGGTCCTACGAGCAGTACGTC. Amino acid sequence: CASQHQGLGSRSYEQYV.

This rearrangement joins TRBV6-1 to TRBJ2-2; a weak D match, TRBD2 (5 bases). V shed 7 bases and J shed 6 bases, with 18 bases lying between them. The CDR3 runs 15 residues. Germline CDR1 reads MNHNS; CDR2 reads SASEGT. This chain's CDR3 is CASTDGVFSSGELFF. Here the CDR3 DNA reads TGTGCCAGCACCGACGGGGTTTTCTCATCCGGGGAGCTGTTTTTT.

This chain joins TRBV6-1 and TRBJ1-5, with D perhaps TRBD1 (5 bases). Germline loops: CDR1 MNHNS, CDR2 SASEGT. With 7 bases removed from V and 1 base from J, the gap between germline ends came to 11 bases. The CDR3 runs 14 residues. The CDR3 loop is CASNGGSSNQPQHF. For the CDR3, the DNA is TGTGCCAGCAACGGGGGGTCAAGCAATCAGCCCCAGCATTTT.

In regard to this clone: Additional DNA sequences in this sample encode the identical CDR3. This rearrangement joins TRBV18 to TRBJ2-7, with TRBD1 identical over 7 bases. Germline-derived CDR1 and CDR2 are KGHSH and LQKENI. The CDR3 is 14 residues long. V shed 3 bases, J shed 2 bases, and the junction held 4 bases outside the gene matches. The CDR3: CASSPRQGTYEQYV. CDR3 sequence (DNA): TGTGCCAGCTCACCCCGACAGGGAACCTACGAGCAGTACGTC.

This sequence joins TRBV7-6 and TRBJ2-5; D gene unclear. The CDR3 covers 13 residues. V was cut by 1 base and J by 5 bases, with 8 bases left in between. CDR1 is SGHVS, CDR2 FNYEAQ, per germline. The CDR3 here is CASSLGSRETQYF. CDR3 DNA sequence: TGTGCCAGCAGCTTAGGGTCTAGGGAGACCCAGTACTTC.

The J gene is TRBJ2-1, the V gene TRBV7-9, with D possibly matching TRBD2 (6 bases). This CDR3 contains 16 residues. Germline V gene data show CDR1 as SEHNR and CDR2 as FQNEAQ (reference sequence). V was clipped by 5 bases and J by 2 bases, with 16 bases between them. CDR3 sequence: CASSQSRESPYNEQFF. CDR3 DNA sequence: TGTGCCAGCAGCCAATCCCGGGAGAGCCCCTACAATGAGCAGTTCTTC.

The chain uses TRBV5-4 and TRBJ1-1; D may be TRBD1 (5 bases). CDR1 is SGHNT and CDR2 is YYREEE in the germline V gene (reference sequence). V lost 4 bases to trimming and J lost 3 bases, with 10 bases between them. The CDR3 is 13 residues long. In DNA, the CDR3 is TGTGCCAGCAGCGTAGACAGTGACACTGAAGCTTTCTTT. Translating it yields CASSVDSDTEAFF.

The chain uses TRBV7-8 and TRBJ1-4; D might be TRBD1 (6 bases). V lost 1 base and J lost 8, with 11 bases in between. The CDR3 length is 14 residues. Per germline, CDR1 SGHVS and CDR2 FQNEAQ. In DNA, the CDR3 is TGTGCCAGCAGCTTAGTGGACAGTCGGGAAAAACTGTTTTTT. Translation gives CASSLVDSREKLFF.

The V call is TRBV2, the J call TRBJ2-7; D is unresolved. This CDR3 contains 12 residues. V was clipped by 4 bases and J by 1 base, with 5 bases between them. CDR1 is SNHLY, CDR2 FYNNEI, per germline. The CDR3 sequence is CASSVQSYEQYF. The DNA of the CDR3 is TGTGCCAGCAGTGTACAGTCCTACGAGCAGTACTTC.

The DNA of the CDR3 is TGTGCCAGCAGCCGGGGACAGGGTTTGGGCTACACCTTC. Protein sequence: CASSRGQGLGYTF. The chain uses TRBV6-5 and TRBJ1-2, with 9 bases identical to TRBD1. Germline trimming cut 6 bases from V and 8 bases from J; bases unmatched to any gene: 7. Germline CDR1 MNHEY, CDR2 SVGAGI. The CDR3 runs to 13 residues.

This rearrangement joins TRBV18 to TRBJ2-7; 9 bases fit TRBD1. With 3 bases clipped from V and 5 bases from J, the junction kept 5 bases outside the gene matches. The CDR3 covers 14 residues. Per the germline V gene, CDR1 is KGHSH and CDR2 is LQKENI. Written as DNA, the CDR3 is TGTGCCAGCTCACCGACAGGGGGTGAGAACGAGCAGTACGTC. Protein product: CASSPTGGENEQYV.

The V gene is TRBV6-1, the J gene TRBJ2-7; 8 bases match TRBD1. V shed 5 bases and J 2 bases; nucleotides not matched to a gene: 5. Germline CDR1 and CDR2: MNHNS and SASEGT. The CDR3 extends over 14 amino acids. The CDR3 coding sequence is TGTGCCAGCAGTCTAGGACAGGGAACCTACGAGCAGTACGTC. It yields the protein CASSLGQGTYEQYV.

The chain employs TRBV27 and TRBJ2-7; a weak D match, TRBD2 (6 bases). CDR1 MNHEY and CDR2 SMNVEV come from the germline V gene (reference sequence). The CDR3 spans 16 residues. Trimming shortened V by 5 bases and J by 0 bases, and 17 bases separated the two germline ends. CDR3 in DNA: TGTGCCAGCAGTCTTGGACTATTTGAAAGCTCCTACGAGCAGTACTTC. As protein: CASSLGLFESSYEQYF.

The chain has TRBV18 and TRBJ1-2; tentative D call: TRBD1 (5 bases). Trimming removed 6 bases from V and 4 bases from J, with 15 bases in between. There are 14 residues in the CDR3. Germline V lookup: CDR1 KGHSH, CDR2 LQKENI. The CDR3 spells CASSPLATAYGYTF. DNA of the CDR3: TGTGCCAGCTCCCCCCTAGCGACAGCCTATGGCTACACCTTC.

The CDR3 region is CAISDRIAGANVLTF. CDR3 nucleotides: TGTGCCATCTCTGACAGGATCGCTGGGGCCAACGTCCTGACTTTC. The rearrangement uses TRBV10-3 and TRBJ2-6; possibly TRBD1 for D (6 bases). The germline gives CDR1 ENHRY, CDR2 SYGVKD. The V end was cut by 8 bases, the J end by 2 bases, with 13 bases between. This CDR3 contains 15 residues.